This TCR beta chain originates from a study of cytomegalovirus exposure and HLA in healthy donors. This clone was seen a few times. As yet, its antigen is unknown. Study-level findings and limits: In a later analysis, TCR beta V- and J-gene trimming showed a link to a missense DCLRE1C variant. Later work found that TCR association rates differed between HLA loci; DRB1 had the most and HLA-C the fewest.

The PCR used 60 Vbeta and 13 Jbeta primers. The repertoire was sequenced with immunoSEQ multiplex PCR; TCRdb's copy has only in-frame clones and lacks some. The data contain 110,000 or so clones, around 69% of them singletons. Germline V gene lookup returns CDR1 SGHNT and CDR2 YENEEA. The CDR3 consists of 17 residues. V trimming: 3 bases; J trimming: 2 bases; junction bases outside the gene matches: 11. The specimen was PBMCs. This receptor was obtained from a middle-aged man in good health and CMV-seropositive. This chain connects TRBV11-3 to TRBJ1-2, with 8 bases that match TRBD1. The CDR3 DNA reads TGTGCCAGCAGCTTGGGATCGACAGGGGCAATCAACTATGGCTACACCTTC. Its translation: CASSLGSTGAINYGYTF. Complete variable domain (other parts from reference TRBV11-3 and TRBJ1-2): EAGVVQSPRYKIIEKKQPVAFWCNPISGHNTLYWYLQNLGQGPELLIRYENEEAVDDSQLPKDRFSAERLKGVDSTLKIQPAELGDSAVYLCASSLGSTGAINYGYTFGSGTRLTVV.